This TCR beta chain is drawn from a study of cytomegalovirus exposure and HLA in healthy donors. Study-level background: Among the 350 to 400 donors who were genotyped, over 70% fell in the genetic ancestry cluster that is associated with self-reported Caucasian donors.

Turning to this clone: Antigen unknown.

The V gene's germline CDR1 is SGHDT and CDR2 YYEEEE. The CDR3 runs 16 residues. V was trimmed by 2 bases and J by 3 bases, leaving 18 bases between them. The PCR made use of 60 Vbeta and 13 Jbeta primers. The repertoire was sequenced with immunoSEQ multiplex PCR; TCRdb's copy has only in-frame clones and lacks some. This sample has around 130,000 clones, with 70% to 80% found just once. Notes on the study in general: Per a prior analysis, the majority of TCR beta V segments were productive roughly 90% or roughly 30% of the time. In presence/absence analyses, roughly uniform sequencing depth across donors was assumed. Several top significant clusters appeared, in a later analysis, to be linked to common viral pathogens.

Sequences were obtained from PBMCs. This TCR derives from a man aged 25-40 years in good health and CMV-seronegative. The V gene is TRBV5-6, the J gene TRBJ2-7, with a possible D match to TRBD1 (6 bases). Here the CDR3 reads CASSFRGNQLSYEQYF. DNA for the CDR3: TGTGCCAGCAGCTTCAGGGGAAACCAGCTTAGCTACGAGCAGTACTTC.